This T cell receptor beta chain appears in the sequencing data of a study of metastatic and nonmetastatic thyroid tumors. Study background: Repertoires from malignant and benign thyroid patients were compared across blood and tumor or nodule tissue. Findings and limits, study-wide: For both blood and tumor, malignant thyroid tumors reportedly showed significantly higher TCR beta diversity than benign nodules did.

Treatment of any kind had been given to no patient before thyroid surgery. The table lists this clone with many counts. The antigen is not known. In the source study's methods: Building a distant-metastasis classifier for papillary thyroid cancer drew on CDR3 differences across clinicopathological groups. TCRdb reanalyzed the PCR reads via MiXCR. TCRdb assigned the V and J calls; the authors' analysis was not used. This sample has tens of thousands of clones; about 4% occur once, and the top ten carry 20% to 25%. CDR1 is DFQATT and CDR2 is SNEGSKA in the germline V gene (reference sequence). The CDR3 covers 13 residues. The ends lost 6 bases at V and 3 bases at J; junction bases unmatched: 3.

This receptor was obtained from a female donor with papillary thyroid cancer or a benign thyroid nodule (not recorded which). Some clones in this sample may be carry-over from other donors' samples. Sequences were obtained from blood. The gene calls are TRBV20-1 and TRBJ2-7; TRBD2 agrees at 12 bases. CDR3 DNA sequence: TGCAGTGCCAGACTAGCGGGGGTCTACGAGCAGTACTTC. This encodes CSARLAGVYEQYF.